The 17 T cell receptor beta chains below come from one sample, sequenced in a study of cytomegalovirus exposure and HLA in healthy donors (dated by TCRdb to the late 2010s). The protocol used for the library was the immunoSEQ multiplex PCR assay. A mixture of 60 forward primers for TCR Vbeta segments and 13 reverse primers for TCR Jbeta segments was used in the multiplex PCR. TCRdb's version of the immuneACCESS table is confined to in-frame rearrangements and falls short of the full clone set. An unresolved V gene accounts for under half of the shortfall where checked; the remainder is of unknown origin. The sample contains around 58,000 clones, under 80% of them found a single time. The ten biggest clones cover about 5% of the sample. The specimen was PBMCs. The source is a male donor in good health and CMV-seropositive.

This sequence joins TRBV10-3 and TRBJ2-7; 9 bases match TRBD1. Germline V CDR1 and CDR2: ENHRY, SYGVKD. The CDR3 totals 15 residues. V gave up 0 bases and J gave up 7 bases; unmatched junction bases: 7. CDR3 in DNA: TGTGCCATCAGTGAGTCATTACAGGGGGCGAGAGAGCAGTACTTC. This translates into CAISESLQGAREQYF.

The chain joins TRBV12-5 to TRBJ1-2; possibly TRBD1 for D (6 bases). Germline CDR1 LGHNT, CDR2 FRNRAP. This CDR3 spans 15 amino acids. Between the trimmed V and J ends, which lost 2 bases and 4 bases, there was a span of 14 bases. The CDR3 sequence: CASGLTGRSTYGYTF. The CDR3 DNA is TGTGCTAGTGGTTTGACAGGGCGATCCACCTATGGCTACACCTTC.

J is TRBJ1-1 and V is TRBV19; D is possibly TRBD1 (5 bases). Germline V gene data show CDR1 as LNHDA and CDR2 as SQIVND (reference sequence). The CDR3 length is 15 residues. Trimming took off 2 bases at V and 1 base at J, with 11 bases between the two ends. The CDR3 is CASSIQGFSNTEAFF. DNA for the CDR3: TGTGCCAGTAGTATACAGGGATTCTCGAACACTGAAGCTTTCTTT. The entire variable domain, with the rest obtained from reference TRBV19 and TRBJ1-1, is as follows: DGGITQSPKYLFRKEGQNVTLSCEQNLNHDAMYWYRQDPGQGLRLIYYSQIVNDFQKGDIAEGYSVSREKKESFPLTVTSAQKNPTAFYLCASSIQGFSNTEAFFGQGTRLTVV.

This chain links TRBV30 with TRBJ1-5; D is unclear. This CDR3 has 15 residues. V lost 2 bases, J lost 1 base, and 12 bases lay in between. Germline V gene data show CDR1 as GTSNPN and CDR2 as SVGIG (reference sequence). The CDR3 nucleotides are TGTGCCTGGAGTCCCTTACGAGGAAGCAATCAGCCCCAGCATTTT. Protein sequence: CAWSPLRGSNQPQHF.

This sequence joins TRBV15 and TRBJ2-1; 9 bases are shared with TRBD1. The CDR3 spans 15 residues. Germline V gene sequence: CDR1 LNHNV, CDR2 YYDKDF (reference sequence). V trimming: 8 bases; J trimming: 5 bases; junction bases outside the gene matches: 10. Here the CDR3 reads CATEQGDRVDNEQFF. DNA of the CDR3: TGTGCCACCGAACAGGGGGACAGGGTTGACAATGAGCAGTTCTTC.

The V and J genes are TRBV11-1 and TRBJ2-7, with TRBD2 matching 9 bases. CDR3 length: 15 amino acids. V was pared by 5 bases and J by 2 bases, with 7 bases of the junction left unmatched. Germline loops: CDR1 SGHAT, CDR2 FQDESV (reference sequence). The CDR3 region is CASSSPSGGTYEQYF. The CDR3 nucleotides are TGTGCCAGCAGCAGCCCCAGCGGGGGGACCTACGAGCAGTACTTC.

CDR3 amino acids: CASSLYRGEGYGYTF. The DNA for the CDR3 is TGTGCCAGCAGTTTATATAGGGGTGAAGGCTATGGCTACACCTTC. The J gene is TRBJ1-2, the V gene TRBV28, with D possibly being TRBD1 (5 bases). V lost 1 base, J lost 4 bases, and 13 bases lay in between. The CDR3 has 15 residues. CDR1 MDHEN and CDR2 SYDVKM come from the germline V gene.

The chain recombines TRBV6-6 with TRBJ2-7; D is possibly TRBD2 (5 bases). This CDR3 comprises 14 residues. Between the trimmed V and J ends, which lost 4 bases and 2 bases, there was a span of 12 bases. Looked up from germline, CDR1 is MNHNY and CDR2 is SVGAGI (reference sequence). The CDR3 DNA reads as TGTGCCAGCAGTTTTTTGACGGGGACCTACGAGCAGTACTTC. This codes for CASSFLTGTYEQYF.

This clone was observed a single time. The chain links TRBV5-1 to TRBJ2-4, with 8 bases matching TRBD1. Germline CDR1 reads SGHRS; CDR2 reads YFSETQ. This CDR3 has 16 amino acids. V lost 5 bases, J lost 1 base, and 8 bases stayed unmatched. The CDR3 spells CASRRQGIGAKNIQYF. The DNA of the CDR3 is TGCGCCAGCAGGAGACAGGGGATAGGGGCCAAAAACATTCAGTACTTC.

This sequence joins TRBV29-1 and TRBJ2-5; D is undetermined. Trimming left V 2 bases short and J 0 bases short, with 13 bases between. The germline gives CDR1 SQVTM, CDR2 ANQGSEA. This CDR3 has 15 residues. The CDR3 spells CSVEHRSPYQETQYF. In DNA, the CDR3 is TGCAGCGTTGAACACCGAAGCCCGTACCAAGAGACCCAGTACTTC.

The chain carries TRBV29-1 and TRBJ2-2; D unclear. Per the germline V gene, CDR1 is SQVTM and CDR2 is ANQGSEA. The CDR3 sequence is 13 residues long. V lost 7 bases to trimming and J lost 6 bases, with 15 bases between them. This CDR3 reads CSALSRRAGELFF. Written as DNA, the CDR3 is TGCAGCGCTCTATCCCGGAGAGCCGGGGAGCTGTTTTTT.

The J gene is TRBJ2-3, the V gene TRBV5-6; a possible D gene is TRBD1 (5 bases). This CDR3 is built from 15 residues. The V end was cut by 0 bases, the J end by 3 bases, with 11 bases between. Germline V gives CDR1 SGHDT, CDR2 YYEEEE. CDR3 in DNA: TGTGCCAGCAGCTTGGGGACATTCGTGACAGATACGCAGTATTTT. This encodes CASSLGTFVTDTQYF.

Here the CDR3 DNA reads TGTGCCAGCAGCCGGGGACTAGCGGTTATCAACAATGAGCAGTTCTTC. Translated: CASSRGLAVINNEQFF. The rearrangement links TRBV7-9 to TRBJ2-1, with 11 bases lining up with TRBD2. Germline trimming cut 5 bases from V and 5 bases from J; bases unmatched to any gene: 8. CDR1 is SEHNR and CDR2 is FQNEAQ in the germline V gene (reference sequence). This CDR3 region has 16 residues. Together with reference TRBV7-9 and TRBJ2-1, the CDR3 gives the full variable domain: DTGVSQNPRHKITKRGQNVTFRCDPISEHNRLYWYRQTLGQGPEFLTYFQNEAQLEKSRLLSDRFSAERPKGSFSTLEIQRTEQGDSAMYLCASSRGLAVINNEQFFGPGTRLTVL.

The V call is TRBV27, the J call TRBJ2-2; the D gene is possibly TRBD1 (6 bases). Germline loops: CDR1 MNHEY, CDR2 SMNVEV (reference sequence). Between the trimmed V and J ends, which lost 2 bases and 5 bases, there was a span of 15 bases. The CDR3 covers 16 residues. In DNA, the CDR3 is TGTGCCAGCAGTTTAGTTTATGCAGGGGAAACCGGGGAGCTGTTTTTT. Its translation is CASSLVYAGETGELFF.

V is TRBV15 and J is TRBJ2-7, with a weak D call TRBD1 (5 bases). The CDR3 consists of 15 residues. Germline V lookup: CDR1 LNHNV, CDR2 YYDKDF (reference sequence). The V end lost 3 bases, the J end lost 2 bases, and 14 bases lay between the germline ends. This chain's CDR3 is CATSRGTGPTYEQYF. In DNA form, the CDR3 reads TGTGCCACCAGCAGGGGAACAGGACCTACCTACGAGCAGTACTTC.

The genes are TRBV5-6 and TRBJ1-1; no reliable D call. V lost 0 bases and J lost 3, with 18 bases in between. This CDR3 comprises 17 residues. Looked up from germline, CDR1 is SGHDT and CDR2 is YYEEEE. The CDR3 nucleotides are TGTGCCAGCAGCTTGGCGGGTTTGGTGGAGGGATACACTGAAGCTTTCTTT. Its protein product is CASSLAGLVEGYTEAFF. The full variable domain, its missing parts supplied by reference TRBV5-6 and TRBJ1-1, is DAGVTQSPTHLIKTRGQQVTLRCSPKSGHDTVSWYQQALGQGPQFIFQYYEEEERQRGNFPDRFSGHQFPNYSSELNVNALLLGDSALYLCASSLAGLVEGYTEAFFGQGTRLTVV.

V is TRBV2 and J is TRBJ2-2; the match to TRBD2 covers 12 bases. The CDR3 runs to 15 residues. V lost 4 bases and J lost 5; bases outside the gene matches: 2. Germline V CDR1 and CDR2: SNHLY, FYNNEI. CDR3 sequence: CASSATSGGTGELFF. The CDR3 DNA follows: TGTGCCAGCAGTGCGACTAGCGGGGGAACCGGGGAGCTGTTTTTT.